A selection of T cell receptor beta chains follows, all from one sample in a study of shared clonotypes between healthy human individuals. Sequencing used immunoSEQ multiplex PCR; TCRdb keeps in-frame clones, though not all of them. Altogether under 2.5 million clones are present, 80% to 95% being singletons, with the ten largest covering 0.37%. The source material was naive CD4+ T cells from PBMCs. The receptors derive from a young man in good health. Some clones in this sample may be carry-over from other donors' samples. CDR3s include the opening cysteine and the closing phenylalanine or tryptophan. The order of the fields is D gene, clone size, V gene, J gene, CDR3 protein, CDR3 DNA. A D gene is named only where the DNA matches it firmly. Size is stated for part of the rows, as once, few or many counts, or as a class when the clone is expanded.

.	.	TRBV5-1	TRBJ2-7	CASSGGGGSYEQYF	TGCGCCAGCAGCGGGGGAGGGGGTTCCTACGAGCAGTACTTC
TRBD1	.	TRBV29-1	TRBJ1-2	CSVTRDSSNYGYTF	TGCAGCGTTACTAGGGACAGCTCTAACTATGGCTACACCTTC
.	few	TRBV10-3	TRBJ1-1	CAISGQNVNEAFF	TGTGCCATCAGTGGACAGAATGTAAATGAAGCTTTCTTT
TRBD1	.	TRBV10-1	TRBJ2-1	CASSEQGASYNEQFF	TGCGCCAGCAGTGAGCAGGGGGCAAGTTACAATGAGCAGTTCTTC
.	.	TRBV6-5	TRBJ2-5	CASSSGGTGETQYF	TGTGCCAGCAGTAGCGGGGGGACAGGAGAGACCCAGTACTTC
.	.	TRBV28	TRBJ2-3	CASRRGTDTQYF	TGTGCCAGCAGACGAGGCACAGATACGCAGTATTTT
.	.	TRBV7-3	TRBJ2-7	CASSFGLLDEQYF	TGTGCCAGCAGCTTCGGCCTCCTGGACGAGCAGTACTTC
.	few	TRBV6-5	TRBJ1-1	CASSFTGRTEAFF	TGTGCCAGCAGTTTCACAGGGCGGACTGAAGCTTTCTTT
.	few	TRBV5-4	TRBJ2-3	CASSLAVGSTDTQYF	TGTGCCAGCAGCTTGGCGGTGGGTAGCACAGATACGCAGTATTTT
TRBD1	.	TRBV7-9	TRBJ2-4	CASSHRDRENIQYF	TGTGCCAGCAGCCACCGGGACAGGGAAAACATTCAGTACTTC
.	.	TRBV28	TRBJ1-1	CASSTSTRLHTEAFF	TGTGCCAGCAGTACCTCGACGAGGTTGCACACTGAAGCTTTCTTT
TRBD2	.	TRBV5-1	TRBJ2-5	CASSRGLAGGNWYQETQYF	TGCGCCAGCAGCCGGGGACTAGCGGGAGGGAACTGGTACCAAGAGACCCAGTACTTC
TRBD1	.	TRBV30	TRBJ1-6	CACDRGDSPLHF	TGTGCCTGTGACAGGGGTGATTCACCCCTCCACTTT
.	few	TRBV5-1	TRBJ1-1	CASSLDIMNTEAFF	TGCGCCAGCAGCTTAGACATCATGAACACTGAAGCTTTCTTT
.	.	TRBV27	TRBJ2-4	CASSFWGQAKNIQYF	TGTGCCAGCAGTTTTTGGGGTCAAGCCAAAAACATTCAGTACTTC
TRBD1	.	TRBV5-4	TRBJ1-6	CASSPGQGNSPLHF	TGTGCCAGCAGCCCAGGACAGGGTAATTCACCCCTCCACTTT
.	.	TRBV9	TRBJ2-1	CASSVDGRVPPYNEQFF	TGTGCCAGCAGCGTAGACGGGAGAGTTCCCCCCTACAATGAGCAGTTCTTC
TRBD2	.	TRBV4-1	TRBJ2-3	CASSRQFLAGAATDTQYF	TGCGCCAGCAGCCGGCAGTTTCTAGCGGGGGCAGCCACAGATACGCAGTATTTT
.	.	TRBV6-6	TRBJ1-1	CASSYAGSGTEAFF	TGTGCCAGCAGTTACGCAGGGTCGGGCACTGAAGCTTTCTTT
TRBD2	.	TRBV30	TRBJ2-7	CAWSVRLAAYEQYF	TGTGCCTGGAGTGTGAGACTAGCGGCCTACGAGCAGTACTTC
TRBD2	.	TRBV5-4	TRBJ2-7	CASSLGQLAGQEQYF	TGTGCCAGCAGCTTGGGTCAGCTAGCGGGACAAGAGCAGTACTTC
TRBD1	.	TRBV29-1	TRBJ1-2	CSVVDRVGYGYTF	TGCAGCGTGGTTGACAGGGTGGGCTATGGCTACACCTTC